Each of the 30 T cell receptor beta chains below was sequenced from the same sample in a study of blood T cell repertoires in COVID-19. Here immunoSEQ multiplex PCR was the method, and the copy in TCRdb shows in-frame clones only, minus some. This table holds fewer than 85,000 clones, over 80% found once. The material sequenced was peripheral blood. These receptor sequences come from a man aged 50-60 years with active COVID-19.

This chain uses TRBV10-2 with TRBJ2-7; weak D call: TRBD1 (6 bases). V lost 6 bases and J lost 2, with 14 bases in between. This CDR3 comprises 14 residues. Germline V gives CDR1 WSHSY, CDR2 SAAADI. The DNA of the CDR3 is TGCGCCAGCAGCCCTACAGGGATAACCTACGAGCAGTACTTC. This translates into CASSPTGITYEQYF.

The V call is TRBV27, the J call TRBJ2-7, with TRBD1 matching 9 bases. Per germline, CDR1 MNHEY and CDR2 SMNVEV (reference sequence). The V segment lost 6 bases and the J segment 0 bases; nucleotides outside the gene matches: 6. CDR3 length: 15 amino acids. The CDR3 bases are TGTGCCAGCAGGCCAGGACAGGGGCTCTCCTACGAGCAGTACTTC. Residues: CASRPGQGLSYEQYF.

The V call is TRBV6-2 or TRBV6-3, the J call TRBJ1-3, with D unresolved. The CDR3 covers 16 residues. Trimming took off 0 bases at V and 0 bases at J, with 9 bases between the two ends. Germline assignment: CDR1 MNHEY and CDR2 SVGEGT. The CDR3, as DNA: TGTGCCAGCAGTTACTCGATTGCCAGCTCTGGAAACACCATATATTTT. This encodes CASSYSIASSGNTIYF.

The chain uses TRBV28 and TRBJ2-7; D call uncertain. This CDR3 spans 13 amino acids. The ends were cut back, 2 bases at V and 3 bases at J, with 8 bases in the middle. The germline CDR1 and CDR2 sequences are MDHEN and SYDVKM. This chain's CDR3 is CASSLTHGYEQYF. The CDR3 DNA is TGTGCCAGCAGTTTAACCCACGGCTACGAGCAGTACTTC.

The V gene is TRBV7-3, the J gene TRBJ2-3; 10 positions match TRBD2. CDR1 is SGHTA, CDR2 FQGTGA, per germline. CDR3 length: 20 amino acids. Trimming at V came to 6 bases and at J to 0 bases, leaving 18 bases not matched to a gene. In DNA, the CDR3 is TGTGCCAGCAGTTCCGCAGGGGATCTAGCGGGGGTGACTAGCACAGATACGCAGTATTTT. This encodes CASSSAGDLAGVTSTDTQYF. Full variable domain (remainder filled in from reference TRBV7-3 and TRBJ2-3): GAGVSQTPSNKVTEKGKYVELRCDPISGHTALYWYRQSLGQGPEFLIYFQGTGAADDSGLPNDRFFAVRPEGSVSTLKIQRTERGDSAVYLCASSSAGDLAGVTSTDTQYFGPGTRLTVL.

V gene TRBV7-3 combines with J gene TRBJ2-7; 9 bases line up with TRBD2. Unmatched junction bases numbered 13, after V lost 2 bases and J lost 5 bases. The germline V gene encodes CDR1 SGHTA and CDR2 FQGTGA. This CDR3 contains 17 residues. Written as DNA, the CDR3 is TGTGCCAGCAGCTTACGAATCGCTAGCGGGATAATTCACGAGCAGTACTTC. Encoded protein: CASSLRIASGIIHEQYF.

The CDR3 DNA reads TGTGCCACCAGTGCCAAGGACACAAGGAAAACAGATACGCAGTATTTT. This sequence encodes CATSAKDTRKTDTQYF. The chain joins TRBV24-1 to TRBJ2-3, with D perhaps TRBD1 (5 bases). V was clipped by 5 bases and J by 3 bases, with 17 bases between them. Looked up from germline, CDR1 is KGHDR and CDR2 is SFDVKD. This CDR3 has 16 residues.

This rearrangement joins TRBV11-1 to TRBJ2-7; weak D call: TRBD2 (6 bases). Germline V CDR1 and CDR2: SGHAT, FQDESV (reference sequence). Trimming cost V 6 bases and J 2 bases, with 17 bases left between them. CDR3 length: 15 residues. The DNA of the CDR3 is TGTGCCAGCAGTGGAAAGCCGGGAGCGACCTACGAGCAGTACTTC. Translation gives CASSGKPGATYEQYF.

The chain carries TRBV30 and TRBJ1-4, with 7 bases matching TRBD1. The V gene's germline CDR1 is GTSNPN and CDR2 SVGIG (reference sequence). There are 15 residues in the CDR3. V gave up 3 bases and J gave up 2 bases; unmatched junction bases: 6. In DNA, the CDR3 is TGTGCCTGGAGCACCGGGACAGTTACTAATGAAAAACTGTTTTTT. Amino acid sequence: CAWSTGTVTNEKLFF.

This rearrangement joins TRBV4-3 to TRBJ2-1; 11 nucleotides align to TRBD2. There are 18 residues in the CDR3. V gave up 1 base and J gave up 4 bases; unmatched junction bases: 9. Germline lookup yields CDR1 LGHNA and CDR2 YSLEER. CDR3 amino acids: CASSQVGPRTSGYNEQFF. CDR3 nucleotides: TGCGCCAGCAGCCAAGTAGGTCCCCGGACTAGCGGGTACAATGAGCAGTTCTTC.

J is TRBJ1-5 and V is TRBV28; D is possibly TRBD1 (5 bases). The CDR3 runs 15 residues. The V and J ends lost 2 bases and 2 bases respectively, with 10 bases between them. Germline V gene sequence: CDR1 MDHEN, CDR2 SYDVKM. The CDR3 nucleotides read TGTGCCAGCAGTTTACTCGGGGGTCGCAATCAGCCCCAGCATTTT. Translation: CASSLLGGRNQPQHF.

This chain links TRBV5-1 with TRBJ2-2; no clear D. The CDR3 runs 12 residues. Trimming stripped 2 bases from V and 5 bases from J, with 4 bases between. CDR1 and CDR2 from the germline V gene are SGHRS and YFSETQ. CDR3 loop: CASSFETGELFF. For the CDR3, the DNA is TGCGCCAGCAGCTTCGAGACCGGGGAGCTGTTTTTT. The full variable domain, rest sourced from reference TRBV5-1 and TRBJ2-2, is KAGVTQTPRYLIKTRGQQVTLSCSPISGHRSVSWYQQTPGQGLQFLFEYFSETQRNKGNFPGRFSGRQFSNSRSEMNVSTLELGDSALYLCASSFETGELFFGEGSRLTVL.

This clone showed up just once. V gene TRBV28 combines with J gene TRBJ2-2; 8 nucleotides agree with TRBD1. The CDR3 length is 15 residues. With V trimmed by 2 bases and J by 2 bases, 1 base remained unmatched. CDR1 MDHEN and CDR2 SYDVKM come from the germline V gene. CDR3 loop: CASSLGQGNTGELFF. CDR3 coding DNA: TGTGCCAGCAGTTTAGGACAGGGCAACACCGGGGAGCTGTTTTTT.

The CDR3 coding sequence is TGTGCCAGCAGCGTTGGAGGGGTCCGTTCCTACAATGAGCAGTTCTTC. Its protein is CASSVGGVRSYNEQFF. The gene calls are TRBV9 and TRBJ2-1, with a possible D match to TRBD2 (6 bases). Germline lookup yields CDR1 SGDLS and CDR2 YYNGEE. CDR3 length: 16 residues. With 2 bases removed from V and 1 base from J, the gap between germline ends came to 13 bases.

The rearrangement uses TRBV24-1 and TRBJ2-7; 8 bases are a match to TRBD2. This CDR3 comprises 14 residues. CDR1 and CDR2 from the germline V gene are KGHDR and SFDVKD. V shed 6 bases and J 2 bases; nucleotides not matched to a gene: 5. The CDR3 region has the DNA TGTGCCACCAGTCCGACTAGCGAGGCCTACGAGCAGTACTTC. Its protein product is CATSPTSEAYEQYF.

The V and J genes are TRBV28 and TRBJ2-1; a possible D gene is TRBD2 (5 bases). In germline, CDR1 is MDHEN, CDR2 SYDVKM. There are 13 residues in the CDR3. The ends were cut back, 10 bases at V and 6 bases at J, with 16 bases in the middle. CDR3 loop: CATQGGHINEQFF. In DNA form, the CDR3 reads TGTGCCACCCAAGGAGGTCACATCAATGAGCAGTTCTTC.

V gene TRBV6-5 combines with J gene TRBJ1-4; weak D call: TRBD1 (6 bases). The CDR3 has 14 residues. CDR1 MNHEY and CDR2 SVGAGI come from the germline V gene. V was trimmed by 5 bases and J by 8 bases, leaving 15 bases between them. The CDR3 protein is CASSLTGLGEKLFF. The CDR3 region has the DNA TGTGCCAGCAGTCTGACAGGCCTAGGGGAAAAACTGTTTTTT.

J is TRBJ1-1 and V is TRBV5-1; D perhaps matches TRBD1 (6 bases). V lost 0 bases, J lost 5 bases, and 17 bases lay in between. This CDR3 has 16 residues. CDR1 SGHRS and CDR2 YFSETQ come from the germline V gene. The DNA for the CDR3 is TGCGCCAGCAGCTTGGCAATTGGCAGGGGTGCGACTGAAGCTTTCTTT. It yields the protein CASSLAIGRGATEAFF.

CDR3 in amino acids: CASSLGGRGYTF. The CDR3 nucleotides are TGTGCCAGCAGCTTAGGGGGCCGAGGCTACACCTTC. The chain joins TRBV13 to TRBJ1-2; D remains unclear. CDR1 is PRHDT, CDR2 FYEKMQ, per germline (reference sequence). This CDR3 has 12 residues. V was clipped by 0 bases and J by 8 bases, with 7 bases between them.

The chain is built from TRBV6-5 and TRBJ2-7, with TRBD1 as a possible D gene (5 bases). CDR3 size: 14 residues. CDR1 is MNHEY and CDR2 is SVGAGI in the germline V gene. V lost 7 bases and J 0 bases, leaving 13 bases between the germline ends. CDR3 bases: TGTGCCAGCAAGGGGCAGCTACTCTCCTACGAGCAGTACTTC. Amino acids: CASKGQLLSYEQYF.

The chain couples TRBV25-1 to TRBJ1-2; D remains ambiguous. Per germline, CDR1 MGHDK and CDR2 SYGVNS. With 1 base removed from V and 4 bases from J, the gap between germline ends came to 10 bases. CDR3 length equals 14 residues. As DNA, the CDR3 is TGTGCCAGCAGTGAATCTGGCAGGCCCTATGGCTACACCTTC. Translating gives CASSESGRPYGYTF.

This rearrangement joins TRBV5-4 to TRBJ2-3, with 10 bases matching TRBD2. Germline trimming cut 6 bases from V and 3 bases from J; bases unmatched to any gene: 7. The germline V gene encodes CDR1 SGHNT and CDR2 YYREEE (reference sequence). The length of the CDR3 is 15 residues. This CDR3 is CASNLRAGGTDTQYF. The CDR3 coding sequence is TGTGCCAGCAACCTAAGAGCGGGGGGGACAGATACGCAGTATTTT. Together with reference TRBV5-4 and TRBJ2-3, the CDR3 gives the full variable domain: ETGVTQSPTHLIKTRGQQVTLRCSSQSGHNTVSWYQQALGQGPQFIFQYYREEENGRGNFPPRFSGLQFPNYSSELNVNALELDDSALYLCASNLRAGGTDTQYFGPGTRLTVL.

The V and J genes are TRBV11-3 and TRBJ2-7; 7 positions agree with TRBD2. The germline gives CDR1 SGHNT, CDR2 YENEEA. With 4 bases clipped from V and 1 base from J, the junction kept 7 bases outside the gene matches. CDR3 length: 15 residues. The chain's CDR3 is CASSSQYGGSYEQYF. The CDR3 DNA reads TGTGCCAGCAGCTCCCAATACGGGGGGTCCTACGAGCAGTACTTC.

The V gene is TRBV3-1 (or the pseudogene TRBV3-2), the J gene TRBJ2-2, with a possible D match to TRBD2 (5 bases). There are 16 residues in the CDR3. The germline CDR1 and CDR2 sequences are LGHDT and YNNKEL (reference sequence). Between the trimmed V and J ends, which lost 0 bases and 7 bases, there was a span of 15 bases. The CDR3 reads CASSQEERSGSGELFF. In DNA, the CDR3 is TGTGCCAGCAGCCAAGAGGAAAGGTCGGGAAGCGGGGAGCTGTTTTTT.

The chain employs TRBV28 and TRBJ1-2; 8 bases map to TRBD1. Germline values: CDR1 MDHEN, CDR2 SYDVKM. The length of the CDR3 is 13 residues. V lost 2 bases, J lost 8 bases, and 4 bases stayed unmatched. Written as DNA, the CDR3 is TGTGCCAGCAGTTTACGGACAGGGAGGGGCTACACCTTC. Residues: CASSLRTGRGYTF.

CDR3 bases: TGTGCCAGCAGTTCTCCTTCGGGAATAGGAGCTAACTATGGCTACACCTTC. Protein sequence: CASSSPSGIGANYGYTF. The rearrangement joins TRBV6-2 or TRBV6-3 to TRBJ1-2; D call uncertain. V lost 4 bases and J lost 0, with 18 bases in between. CDR3 length: 17 residues. Per germline, CDR1 MNHEY and CDR2 SVGEGT.

The chain employs TRBV7-3 and TRBJ2-5, with 9 nucleotides matching TRBD2. J was trimmed by 5 bases and V by 1 base; bases with no gene match: 8. This CDR3 has 16 residues. Germline V CDR1 and CDR2: SGHTA, FQGTGA. The CDR3 sequence is CASSLRQREVGETQYF. In nucleotides, the CDR3 is TGTGCCAGCAGCTTAAGGCAGCGGGAGGTCGGGGAGACCCAGTACTTC.

This chain uses TRBV5-8 with TRBJ1-5, with a tentative D call TRBD1 (5 bases). The V and J ends lost 4 bases and 7 bases respectively, with 21 bases between them. This CDR3 contains 16 residues. Germline loops: CDR1 SGHTS, CDR2 YDEGEE. CDR3 nucleotides: TGTGCCAGCAGCCCTTTTTTAGTGGGGGGTTCACAGCCCCAGCATTTT. Its protein is CASSPFLVGGSQPQHF.

This chain connects TRBV7-9 to TRBJ2-5; D is unclear. V was pared by 3 bases and J by 4 bases, with 18 bases between. The CDR3 is 16 residues long. The germline CDR1 and CDR2 sequences are SEHNR and FQNEAQ (reference sequence). CDR3 protein: CASSFSVQRQSETQYF. CDR3 coding DNA: TGTGCCAGCAGCTTCTCGGTGCAGAGGCAATCAGAGACCCAGTACTTC. Supplemented by reference TRBV7-9 and TRBJ2-5, the full variable domain reads DTGVSQNPRHKITKRGQNVTFRCDPISEHNRLYWYRQTLGQGPEFLTYFQNEAQLEKSRLLSDRFSAERPKGSFSTLEIQRTEQGDSAMYLCASSFSVQRQSETQYFGPGTRLLVL.

The V gene is TRBV5-1, the J gene TRBJ1-1, with 7 bases fitting TRBD1. Germline loops: CDR1 SGHRS, CDR2 YFSETQ. V was pared by 4 bases and J by 11 bases, with 23 bases of the junction left unmatched. The CDR3 runs to 17 residues. The CDR3 region has the DNA TGCGCCAGCAGCAACGGGCAGGGGGTCGGCGGGCGGGCTTCGGCTTTCTTT. Its translation is CASSNGQGVGGRASAFF.